This T cell receptor beta chain was identified in a study of cytomegalovirus exposure and HLA in healthy donors. The study's findings and limits: Available immune exposure information covered CMV serostatus only. Across all donors, roughly uniform sequencing depth was an assumption of the presence/absence analyses.

V was pared by 4 bases and J by 4 bases, with 8 bases of the junction left unmatched. The CDR3 has 15 amino acids. Germline CDR1 is SGHRS and CDR2 is YFSETQ. Comments on this clone: What it binds is not known.

The PCR had 60 Vbeta and 13 Jbeta primers. The table came from immunoSEQ multiplex PCR; TCRdb's copy has only in-frame clones and leaves some out. The table shows tens of thousands of clones, with 55% to 70% occurring only once. The genes are TRBV5-1 and TRBJ2-5; 9 bases match TRBD1. The sequenced material came from PBMCs. This TCR derives from a woman between 45 and 60 years old in good health and CMV-seropositive. The CDR3 nucleotides are TGCGCCAGCAGCAATATACAGGGGGCCGGAGAGACCCAGTACTTC. This translates into CASSNIQGAGETQYF.